These 19 T cell receptor beta chains originate from one sample sequenced in a study of blood T cell repertoires in COVID-19. Assay used: immunoSEQ multiplex PCR; TCRdb lists only in-frame clones, some missing. This table holds approximately 270,000 clones, 80% to 85% found once. The sequenced sample consisted of peripheral blood. The receptors were sampled from a person between 65 and 79 years old with COVID-19, enrolled during active disease.

This clone was detected only once. The chain carries TRBV27 and TRBJ2-7; 11 bases match TRBD1. The germline V gene encodes CDR1 MNHEY and CDR2 SMNVEV (reference sequence). V shed 6 bases, J shed 5 bases, and the junction held 12 bases outside the gene matches. The CDR3 loop spans 16 amino acids. The CDR3 reads CASSPPGQGEWNEQYF. CDR3 DNA: TGTGCCAGCAGCCCCCCGGGACAGGGGGAATGGAACGAGCAGTACTTC.

The genes are TRBV5-1 and TRBJ2-1; 12 bases line up with TRBD1. V shed 2 bases, J shed 8 bases, and the junction held 8 bases outside the gene matches. Germline loops: CDR1 SGHRS, CDR2 YFSETQ. This CDR3 spans 16 amino acids. The CDR3 region has the DNA TGCGCCAGCAGCTTCGTAGGGGGACAGGGGGCGTATGAGCAGTTCTTC. It yields the protein CASSFVGGQGAYEQFF.

The chain links TRBV28 to TRBJ2-1, with D tentatively TRBD1 (6 bases). Between the trimmed V and J ends, which lost 5 bases and 7 bases, there was a span of 15 bases. Germline V gene data show CDR1 as MDHEN and CDR2 as SYDVKM. The length of the CDR3 is 14 residues. CDR3 DNA sequence: TGTGCCAGCAGTGTGGGGCAGGGGCGGAATGAGCAGTTCTTC. It codes for CASSVGQGRNEQFF.

The chain is built from TRBV6-2 or TRBV6-3 and TRBJ2-3, with 7 bases aligning to TRBD2. V trimming: 6 bases; J trimming: 4 bases; junction bases outside the gene matches: 19. The CDR3 is 18 residues long. CDR1 is MNHEY and CDR2 is SVGEGT in the germline V gene. CDR3 DNA: TGTGCCAGCAGCCTACCCGGGGGGACTCGGGATCGGGCAGATACGCAGTATTTT. Its protein product is CASSLPGGTRDRADTQYF.

The J gene is TRBJ1-6, the V gene TRBV7-8; 10 bases are a match to TRBD1. The CDR3 consists of 15 residues. After removal of 4 bases from V and 8 bases from J, the junction contained 5 bases not matched to a gene. In germline, CDR1 is SGHVS, CDR2 FQNEAQ. This CDR3 is CASSSTGGWDSPLHF. Here the CDR3 DNA reads TGTGCCAGCAGCTCGACAGGGGGCTGGGATTCACCCCTCCACTTT.

The V gene is TRBV5-6, the J gene TRBJ2-7, with TRBD2 as a possible D gene (5 bases). Germline V lookup: CDR1 SGHDT, CDR2 YYEEEE. The CDR3 extends over 15 amino acids. Trimming took off 2 bases at V and 0 bases at J, with 12 bases between the two ends. The DNA of the CDR3 is TGTGCCAGCAGCTTTCGGGGATTAGGCTCCTACGAGCAGTACTTC. Residues: CASSFRGLGSYEQYF.

This rearrangement joins TRBV5-1 to TRBJ1-6; D possibly corresponds to TRBD1 (5 bases). V was clipped by 5 bases and J by 7 bases, with 25 bases between them. The CDR3 has 18 amino acids. CDR1 is SGHRS and CDR2 is YFSETQ in the germline V gene. The CDR3 loop reads CASSLTTAVGGGNSPLHF. The CDR3 DNA reads TGCGCCAGCAGTCTAACAACAGCAGTGGGCGGGGGAAATTCACCCCTCCACTTT.

The genes are TRBV4-1 and TRBJ1-5; D is ambiguous. Trimming shortened V by 1 base and J by 5 bases, and 9 bases separated the two germline ends. CDR1 and CDR2 from the germline V gene are MGHRA and YSYEKL. The CDR3 contains 14 residues. This chain's CDR3 is CASSQAGFDQPQHF. The CDR3 region has the DNA TGCGCCAGCAGCCAAGCCGGGTTCGATCAGCCCCAGCATTTT.

This clone was detected only a few times. The chain uses TRBV21-1 and TRBJ2-7; the D segment call TRBD1 is taken from the table without a DNA check. TRBV21-1 constitutes a pseudogene. The CDR3 has 15 amino acids. The DNA of the CDR3 is TGTGCCAGCAGGGTAACGAGCAGGGTGAGGCACGAGCAGTACTTC. It is translated as CASRVTSRVRHEQYF.

The chain couples TRBV15 to TRBJ2-7; 7 nucleotides match TRBD1. Per the germline V gene, CDR1 is LNHNV and CDR2 is YYDKDF (reference sequence). V dropped 1 base and J dropped 0; count of bases not matched to a gene: 3. CDR3 length equals 15 residues. This chain's CDR3 is CATSRGRDSSYEQYF. CDR3 nucleotide sequence: TGTGCCACCAGCAGAGGACGGGACAGCTCCTACGAGCAGTACTTC.

The chain employs TRBV27 and TRBJ1-2; 9 positions match TRBD1. The CDR3 covers 13 residues. CDR1 is MNHEY, CDR2 SMNVEV, per germline (reference sequence). Germline trimming cut 6 bases from V and 8 bases from J; bases unmatched to any gene: 7. The CDR3 loop reads CASRGQGVWGYTF. The CDR3 DNA sequence: TGTGCCAGCAGGGGACAGGGTGTGTGGGGCTACACCTTC.

In DNA, the CDR3 is TGTGCCAGCAGCTCATCACGGACAGGGGTCTACGAGCAGTACTTC. This sequence encodes CASSSSRTGVYEQYF. The rearrangement uses TRBV11-2 and TRBJ2-7; TRBD1 aligns across 9 bases. CDR3 length: 15 residues. Losses at the gene ends were 4 bases for V and 3 bases for J; bases not matched to a gene: 7. Germline CDR1 is SGHAT and CDR2 is FQNNGV.

The chain is built from TRBV6-5 and TRBJ1-1; D unresolved. Trimming shortened V by 7 bases and J by 3 bases, and 9 bases separated the two germline ends. There are 12 residues in the CDR3. Germline V CDR1 and CDR2: MNHEY, SVGAGI. This chain's CDR3 is CASTMGDTEAFF. CDR3 in DNA: TGTGCCAGCACAATGGGAGACACTGAAGCTTTCTTT.

The rearrangement links TRBV25-1 to TRBJ1-2; 8 bases agree with TRBD1. V was clipped by 4 bases and J by 0 bases; unmatched bases: 7. The CDR3 consists of 16 residues. Germline V gene data show CDR1 as MGHDK and CDR2 as SYGVNS. The CDR3 sequence: CASSGWDRRANYGYTF. The CDR3 DNA reads TGTGCCAGCAGTGGATGGGACAGGAGAGCTAACTATGGCTACACCTTC.

The chain carries TRBV5-6 and TRBJ2-3; 9 bases fit TRBD1. The CDR3 spans 16 residues. V lost 4 bases to trimming and J lost 2 bases; unmatched junction nucleotides: 8. Germline V gene data show CDR1 as SGHDT and CDR2 as YYEEEE. The CDR3 region has the DNA TGTGCCAGCAGCGAGGAGACAGGGGGGACCACAGATACGCAGTATTTT. Encoded protein: CASSEETGGTTDTQYF.

This clone has only a few counts. J is TRBJ1-1 and V is TRBV27; 10 bases map to TRBD1. Germline CDR1 and CDR2: MNHEY and SMNVEV (reference sequence). V shed 10 bases and J 5 bases; nucleotides not matched to a gene: 10. The CDR3 consists of 14 residues. In DNA, the CDR3 is TGTGCCACCATCAGACAGGGGGCGCTTACTGAAGCTTTCTTT. Translating it yields CATIRQGALTEAFF.

This clone occurred a few times. The chain carries TRBV9 and TRBJ1-1; TRBD1 might be the D (5 bases). Germline CDR1 reads SGDLS; CDR2 reads YYNGEE. The CDR3 runs to 14 residues. V lost 1 base, J lost 1 base, and 8 bases lay in between. CDR3 nucleotide sequence: TGTGCCAGCAGCGTAAGGGGTGGGAACACTGAAGCTTTCTTT. This gives the protein CASSVRGGNTEAFF.

Details on this clone: In the same sample, other DNA sequences code for this CDR3. This rearrangement joins TRBV5-5 to TRBJ2-1; D unclear. The CDR3 has 15 residues. V was pared by 0 bases and J by 0 bases, with 7 bases between. The V gene's germline CDR1 is SGHKS and CDR2 YYEKEE (reference sequence). The CDR3 here is CASSLGGGSYNEQFF. The CDR3 nucleotides are TGTGCCAGCAGCTTGGGCGGCGGCTCCTACAATGAGCAGTTCTTC.

The J gene is TRBJ2-1, the V gene TRBV6-9, with D tentatively TRBD2 (6 bases). V was trimmed by 7 bases and J by 5 bases, leaving 21 bases between them. The CDR3 is 16 residues long. Germline-derived CDR1 and CDR2 are MNHGY and SVAAGI. CDR3 sequence reads: CASNKRGTLRNNEQFF. DNA for the CDR3: TGTGCCAGCAACAAAAGAGGGACTCTCCGTAACAATGAGCAGTTCTTC.